This T cell receptor beta chain was identified during a study of T cell responses to AZD1222 COVID-19 vaccine. On the study more broadly: Second-dose intervals of approximately 4 or approximately 12 weeks were pooled.

Broader study findings: Spike-wide vaccine-associated CD4 TCRs dominated at 160-218 and 743-854. Only a handful of individuals given AZD1222 were seropositive at baseline. In all cases, repertoires were sampled only after the peak T cell response.

Comments on this clone: No antigen is known for it.

Generated by immunoSEQ multiplex PCR, the TCRdb table keeps only in-frame clones and is missing some. The sample consists of over 130,000 clones, about 93% of them appearing once. Trimming shortened V by 7 bases and J by 0 bases, and 13 bases separated the two germline ends. The germline CDR1 and CDR2 sequences are MNHEY and SVGAGI. The CDR3 length is 15 residues. Specimen: peripheral blood, collected on day 0 of AZD1222 vaccination. This TCR was sampled from an adult in good health. J is TRBJ2-1 and V is TRBV6-5, with D maybe TRBD2 (5 bases). The CDR3 sequence is CASKLGGGSYNEQFF. As DNA, the CDR3 is TGTGCCAGCAAACTAGGAGGCGGCTCCTACAATGAGCAGTTCTTC.